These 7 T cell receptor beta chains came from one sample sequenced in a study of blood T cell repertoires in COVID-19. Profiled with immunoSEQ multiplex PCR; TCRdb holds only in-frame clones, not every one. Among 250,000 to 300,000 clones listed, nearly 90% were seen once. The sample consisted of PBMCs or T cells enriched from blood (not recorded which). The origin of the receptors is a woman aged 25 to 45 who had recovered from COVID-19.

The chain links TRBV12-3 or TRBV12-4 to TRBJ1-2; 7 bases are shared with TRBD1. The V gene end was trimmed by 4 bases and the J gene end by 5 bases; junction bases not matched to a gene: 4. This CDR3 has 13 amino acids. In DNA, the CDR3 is TGTGCCAGCAGTTCACAGGGGCCTTATGGCTACACCTTC. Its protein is CASSSQGPYGYTF.

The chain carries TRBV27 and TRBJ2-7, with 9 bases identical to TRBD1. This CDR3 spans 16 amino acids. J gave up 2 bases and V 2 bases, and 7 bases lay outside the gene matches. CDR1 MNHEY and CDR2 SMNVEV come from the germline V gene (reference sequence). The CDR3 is CASSLGTGGVPYEQYF. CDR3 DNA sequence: TGTGCCAGCAGTTTAGGCACAGGGGGCGTCCCCTACGAGCAGTACTTC.

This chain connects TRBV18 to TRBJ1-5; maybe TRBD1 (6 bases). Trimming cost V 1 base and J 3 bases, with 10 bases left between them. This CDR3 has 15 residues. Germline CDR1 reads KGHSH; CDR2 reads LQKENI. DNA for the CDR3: TGTGCCAGCTCACCACTCGCAGGGGACAATCAGCCCCAGCATTTT. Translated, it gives CASSPLAGDNQPQHF.

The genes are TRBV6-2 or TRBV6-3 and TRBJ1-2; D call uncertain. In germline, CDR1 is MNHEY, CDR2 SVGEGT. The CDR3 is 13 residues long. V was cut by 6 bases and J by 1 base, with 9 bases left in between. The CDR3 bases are TGTGCCAGCAGCCCGACAATTAACTATGGCTACACCTTC. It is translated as CASSPTINYGYTF.

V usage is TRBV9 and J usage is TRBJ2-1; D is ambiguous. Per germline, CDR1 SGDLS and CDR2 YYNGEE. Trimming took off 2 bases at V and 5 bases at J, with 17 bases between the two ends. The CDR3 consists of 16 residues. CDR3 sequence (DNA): TGTGCCAGCAGCGTCCGTTCCGGCGGTCTAGACAATGAGCAGTTCTTC. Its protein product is CASSVRSGGLDNEQFF.

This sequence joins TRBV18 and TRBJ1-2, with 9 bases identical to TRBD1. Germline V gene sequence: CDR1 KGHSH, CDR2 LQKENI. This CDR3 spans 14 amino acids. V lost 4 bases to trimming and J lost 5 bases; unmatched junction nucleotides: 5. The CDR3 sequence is CASSRDREYYGYTF. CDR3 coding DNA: TGTGCCAGCTCACGGGACAGGGAGTATTATGGCTACACCTTC.

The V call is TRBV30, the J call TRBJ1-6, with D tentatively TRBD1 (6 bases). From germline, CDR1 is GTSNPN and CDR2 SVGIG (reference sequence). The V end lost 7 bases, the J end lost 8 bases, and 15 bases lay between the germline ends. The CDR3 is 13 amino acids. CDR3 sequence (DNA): TGTGCCTCCCACAGGGAGCAGGATTCACCCCTCCACTTT. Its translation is CASHREQDSPLHF.